The 8 T cell receptor beta chains in this list originate from one sample, sequenced in a study of T cell changes during pregnancy in multiple sclerosis. Using immunoSEQ multiplex PCR, the repertoire was profiled, and TCRdb retains in-frame clones only, with some absent. The table shows tens of thousands of clones, with approximately 92% occurring only once. The sample in question was peripheral blood, obtained before pregnancy. All receptors come from a female donor with multiple sclerosis, enrolled in a pregnancy study.

The chain recombines TRBV6-1 with TRBJ2-1; weak D call: TRBD2 (6 bases). V lost 3 bases and J 3 bases, leaving 15 bases between the germline ends. This CDR3 contains 16 residues. Germline V gene lookup returns CDR1 MNHNS and CDR2 SASEGT. CDR3 bases: TGTGCCAGCAGTGACCTCCTAGCGCCCGTCTACAATGAGCAGTTCTTC. Encoded protein: CASSDLLAPVYNEQFF.

The rearrangement links TRBV5-1 to TRBJ1-2; weak D call: TRBD1 (5 bases). Germline-derived CDR1 and CDR2 are SGHRS and YFSETQ. V was cut by 0 bases and J by 2 bases, with 14 bases left in between. This CDR3 comprises 16 residues. The CDR3, as DNA: TGCGCCAGCAGCTTGGCAGATCGGGGGTTGAACTATGGCTACACCTTC. This sequence encodes CASSLADRGLNYGYTF.

The chain couples TRBV4-3 to TRBJ2-3; D is perhaps TRBD2 (6 bases). This CDR3 spans 15 amino acids. Germline V gene data show CDR1 as LGHNA and CDR2 as YSLEER. With 0 bases removed from V and 5 bases from J, the gap between germline ends came to 12 bases. CDR3 in amino acids: CASSQDRERVDTQYF. The CDR3 DNA is TGCGCCAGCAGCCAAGACCGGGAGAGGGTAGATACGCAGTATTTT.

The chain carries TRBV5-1 and TRBJ1-1; D might be TRBD1 (6 bases). Germline V lookup: CDR1 SGHRS, CDR2 YFSETQ. This CDR3 has 15 residues. V was shortened by 5 bases and J by 0 bases, with 14 bases between the two germline ends. CDR3 nucleotide sequence: TGCGCCAGCAGGCCCGAACAGGGCCTGAACACTGAAGCTTTCTTT. As protein: CASRPEQGLNTEAFF.

The V and J genes are TRBV10-3 and TRBJ2-1; 12 bases fit TRBD1. J was trimmed by 4 bases and V by 2 bases; bases with no gene match: 3. The CDR3 spans 16 residues. The V gene's germline CDR1 is ENHRY and CDR2 SYGVKD. The CDR3 sequence: CAISEGTGGRYNEQFF. The DNA of the CDR3 is TGTGCCATCAGTGAGGGGACAGGGGGCAGGTACAATGAGCAGTTCTTC.

This clone came up many times. The chain links TRBV6-4 to TRBJ2-3, with TRBD1 as a possible D gene (6 bases). CDR3 length: 13 amino acids. V lost 2 bases and J lost 3, with 6 bases in between. Germline V CDR1 and CDR2: MRHNA, SNTAGT. Here the CDR3 DNA reads TGTGCCAGCAGTGACAGGGGGACAGATACGCAGTATTTT. Amino acids: CASSDRGTDTQYF.

The chain recombines TRBV7-3 with TRBJ2-1; tentatively, D is TRBD2 (6 bases). Germline V CDR1 and CDR2: SGHTA, FQGTGA. The V end was cut by 5 bases, the J end by 0 bases, with 8 bases between. The CDR3 loop spans 14 amino acids. CDR3 coding DNA: TGTGCCAGCAGCCGGGAGTTCTCCTACAATGAGCAGTTCTTC. It specifies CASSREFSYNEQFF.

J is TRBJ2-5 and V is TRBV27, with TRBD2 matching 8 bases. J gave up 1 base and V 5 bases, and 3 bases lay outside the gene matches. In germline, CDR1 is MNHEY, CDR2 SMNVEV (reference sequence). The CDR3 contains 14 residues. CDR3 bases: TGTGCCAGCAGTATCCGGGGGGGCCAAGAGACCCAGTACTTC. This translates into CASSIRGGQETQYF.